These 6 T cell receptor beta chains came from one sample sequenced in a study of shared clonotypes between healthy human individuals. Data came from immunoSEQ multiplex PCR; TCRdb stores just in-frame clones and leaves some out. The table includes around 1,000,000 clones, approximately 80% detected once. Sequencing was done on a sample of memory CD4+ T cells from PBMCs. The subset is: CD45RA-negative fraction. The source of these receptors is a man between 18 and 35 years old in good health. Some clones in this sample may be carry-over from other donors' samples.

This chain joins TRBV10-3 and TRBJ2-3; a possible D gene is TRBD2 (6 bases). From germline, CDR1 is ENHRY and CDR2 SYGVKD. CDR3 length: 17 residues. V lost 5 bases, J lost 0 bases, and 18 bases lay in between. CDR3 sequence: CAISFSAGSGSTDTQYF. CDR3 in DNA: TGTGCCATCAGTTTTTCCGCCGGGAGCGGGAGCACAGATACGCAGTATTTT.

The chain is built from TRBV11-2 and TRBJ1-1, with D hard to call. Trimming left V 7 bases short and J 1 base short, with 10 bases between. This CDR3 comprises 13 residues. The germline V gene has CDR1 SGHAT and CDR2 FQNNGV. The CDR3 reads CASTELANTEAFF. CDR3 DNA: TGTGCCAGCACCGAGTTGGCGAACACTGAAGCTTTCTTT.

V usage is TRBV5-6 and J usage is TRBJ1-2; D is unclear. The CDR3 contains 13 residues. Germline CDR1 and CDR2: SGHDT and YYEEEE. With 5 bases removed from V and 4 bases from J, the gap between germline ends came to 12 bases. This CDR3 is CASRADTVYGYTF. Written as DNA, the CDR3 is TGTGCCAGCAGGGCTGACACTGTCTATGGCTACACCTTC.

Concerning this clone: Lacking the conserved final phenylalanine or tryptophan, this CDR3 likely reflects a read error. The CDR3 bases are TGTGCCAGTAGTGTCGCCGGGACAGGGGGTTCCTACGAGCAGTACCTC. As protein: CASSVAGTGGSYEQYL. The chain links TRBV19 to TRBJ2-7; 11 bases agree with TRBD1. The CDR3 totals 16 residues. The germline CDR1 and CDR2 sequences are LNHDA and SQIVND (reference sequence). Trimming removed 5 bases from V and 1 base from J; junction bases left unmatched: 7.

This sequence joins TRBV6-4 and TRBJ2-2, with 10 bases fitting TRBD2. The V gene end was trimmed by 8 bases and the J gene end by 2 bases; junction bases not matched to a gene: 5. This CDR3 contains 15 residues. The germline gives CDR1 MRHNA, CDR2 SNTAGT. The CDR3 DNA follows: TGTGCCAGCCGATGGACTAGCGGAAACACCGGGGAGCTGTTTTTT. Protein product: CASRWTSGNTGELFF.

This clone showed up just a few times. The chain combines TRBV10-3 with TRBJ2-6, with a weak D call TRBD1 (6 bases). This CDR3 spans 14 amino acids. The germline CDR1 and CDR2 sequences are ENHRY and SYGVKD. V was pared by 9 bases and J by 8 bases, with 17 bases between. The CDR3 reads CAMGEGERTNVLTF. The DNA of the CDR3 is TGTGCCATGGGAGAGGGGGAGAGGACCAACGTCCTGACTTTC.